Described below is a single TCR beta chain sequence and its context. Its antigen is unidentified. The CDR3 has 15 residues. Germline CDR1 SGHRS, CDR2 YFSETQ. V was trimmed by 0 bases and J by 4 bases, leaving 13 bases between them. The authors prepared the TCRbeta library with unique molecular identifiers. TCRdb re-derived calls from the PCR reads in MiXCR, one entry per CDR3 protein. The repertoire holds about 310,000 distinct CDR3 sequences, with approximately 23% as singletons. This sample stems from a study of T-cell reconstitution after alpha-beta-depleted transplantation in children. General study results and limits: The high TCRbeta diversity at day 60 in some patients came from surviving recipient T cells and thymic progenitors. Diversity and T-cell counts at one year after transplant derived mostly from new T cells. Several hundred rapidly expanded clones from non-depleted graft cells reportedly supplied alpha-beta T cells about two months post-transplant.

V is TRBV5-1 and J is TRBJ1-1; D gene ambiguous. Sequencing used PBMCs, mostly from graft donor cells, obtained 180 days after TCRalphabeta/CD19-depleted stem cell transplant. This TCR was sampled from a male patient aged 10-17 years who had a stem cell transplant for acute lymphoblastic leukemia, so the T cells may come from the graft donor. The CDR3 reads CASSLVQAGPTEAFF. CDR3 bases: TGCGCCAGCAGCTTGGTTCAGGCCGGCCCCACTGAAGCTTTCTTT.